Listed below are T cell receptor beta chains from one sample, sequenced in a study of radiation and T cells in renal cell carcinoma. Repertoires were generated with immunoSEQ multiplex PCR, while TCRdb's copy carries only in-frame clones and drops some. Among about 76,000 clones listed, 80% to 90% were seen once. This specimen was blood, taken from a patient whose treatment included radiotherapy and nephrectomy. The receptors were sampled from a woman aged 65 to 85 with renal cell carcinoma. CDR3s include the opening cysteine and the closing phenylalanine or tryptophan.

J: TRBJ2-7; V: TRBV5-4; CDR3: CASSSGGGNHEQYF
J: TRBJ2-5; V: TRBV5-4; CDR3: CASSPDGVETQYF
J: TRBJ2-3; V: TRBV6-1; CDR3: CASSDLTSGGATDTQYF
J: TRBJ2-3; V: TRBV5-4; CDR3: CASSSPRGTGGTQYF
J: TRBJ2-3; V: TRBV7-2; CDR3: CASSFSTTDTQYF
J: TRBJ1-6; V: TRBV6-6; CDR3: CASSGGQPNSPLHF
J: TRBJ2-1; V: TRBV12-5; CDR3: CASGPSGGPSYNEQFF
J: TRBJ2-5; V: TRBV11-2; CDR3: CASSLLSSSYQETQYF
J: TRBJ1-2; V: TRBV28; CDR3: CASRSSDRGQGGYTF
J: TRBJ1-1; V: TRBV7-3; CDR3: CASSLPGYTEAFF
J: TRBJ2-7; V: TRBV7-2; CDR3: CASSLGVGTPYEQYF
J: TRBJ2-1; V: TRBV7-9; CDR3: CASSLTSGDEQFF
J: TRBJ2-3; V: TRBV7-2; CDR3: CASSLRRAGVRADTQYF
J: TRBJ2-2; V: TRBV7-2; CDR3: CASSSGLVVGELFF
J: TRBJ2-5; V: TRBV19; CDR3: CASKRGPGETQYF
J: TRBJ1-1; V: TRBV11-3; CDR3: CASSLGFQTEAFF
J: TRBJ2-1; V: TRBV7-2; CDR3: CASSSKLAGYYNEQFF
J: TRBJ2-1; V: TRBV4-2; CDR3: CASSQEVGQPYNEQFF
J: TRBJ2-3; V: TRBV9; CDR3: CASSVATGGRWTDTQYF
J: TRBJ1-1; V: TRBV28; CDR3: CASSSPQGNTEAFF